Listed below are T cell receptor beta chains from one sample, sequenced in a study of blood T cells in healthy people across ages. One entry per CDR3 protein results from TCRdb running MiXCR on the 5' RACE reads. The sample lists around 1,500,000 distinct CDR3 sequences, approximately 42% occurring once. Specimen: blood. These receptors were collected from a woman aged 18 to 35 in good health. The CDR3 runs from the conserved cysteine through the conserved F or W. A D gene is named only where the DNA matches it firmly. Clone size, where shown, is once, few, many, or a class for clones that have expanded.

D gene: TRBD2
clone size: -
J gene: TRBJ2-4
V gene: TRBV5-1
CDR3 DNA: TGCGCCAGCAGCGGGGCTAGCGGGGGGGCATCTTGGGACATTCAGTACTTC
CDR3 protein: CASSGASGGASWDIQYF

D gene: TRBD1
clone size: -
J gene: TRBJ2-5
V gene: TRBV29-1
CDR3 DNA: TGCAGCGTCGGGGACAGCGGAGAGACCCAGTACTTC
CDR3 protein: CSVGDSGETQYF

D gene: TRBD1
clone size: -
J gene: TRBJ2-7
V gene: TRBV6-5
CDR3 DNA: TGTGCCAGCAGTCTGGAACAGGGGGAGGACTACGAGCAGTACTTC
CDR3 protein: CASSLEQGEDYEQYF

D gene: TRBD1
clone size: -
J gene: TRBJ2-1
V gene: TRBV10-3
CDR3 DNA: TGTGCCATCAGTCGTCCGACAGGGGCAAGGATTGATGAGCAGTTCTTC
CDR3 protein: CAISRPTGARIDEQFF

D gene: -
clone size: -
J gene: TRBJ2-2
V gene: TRBV5-1
CDR3 DNA: TGCGCCAGCAGCAACCCGGGACTCTACACCGGGGAGCTGTTTTTT
CDR3 protein: CASSNPGLYTGELFF

D gene: -
clone size: -
J gene: TRBJ2-2
V gene: TRBV9
CDR3 DNA: TGTGCCAGCACCGCTGGTCACGTGGGCACCGGGGAGCTGTTTTTT
CDR3 protein: CASTAGHVGTGELFF

D gene: -
clone size: few
J gene: TRBJ2-7
V gene: TRBV6-7
CDR3 DNA: TGTGCCAGCAACGTCCGACTCGATTCCTACGAGCAGTACTTC
CDR3 protein: CASNVRLDSYEQYF

D gene: -
clone size: many
J gene: TRBJ2-7
V gene: TRBV7-6
CDR3 DNA: TGTGCCAGCAGCTTAGATCTCACCTCCTACGAGCAGTACTTC
CDR3 protein: CASSLDLTSYEQYF

D gene: TRBD2
clone size: -
J gene: TRBJ2-3
V gene: TRBV11-2
CDR3 DNA: TGTGCCAGCAGCTTAGGTCCTAGCGGGGACGTCACAGATACGCAGTATTTT
CDR3 protein: CASSLGPSGDVTDTQYF

D gene: -
clone size: -
J gene: TRBJ2-7
V gene: TRBV5-1
CDR3 DNA: TGCGCCAGCAATCCAACAGGGGGGGGCTACGAGCAGTACTTC
CDR3 protein: CASNPTGGGYEQYF

D gene: -
clone size: few
J gene: TRBJ1-1
V gene: TRBV15
CDR3 DNA: TGTGCCACCAGCAGGGTTCTCGGGGGGAACACTGAAGCTTTCTTT
CDR3 protein: CATSRVLGGNTEAFF

D gene: TRBD1
clone size: -
J gene: TRBJ2-3
V gene: TRBV2
CDR3 DNA: TGTGCCAGCAGTGAAAATTTTGGGGGACAGGGAGGAGGTACAGATACGCAGTATTTT
CDR3 protein: CASSENFGGQGGGTDTQYF

D gene: -
clone size: -
J gene: TRBJ2-4
V gene: TRBV27
CDR3 DNA: TGTGCCAGCAGTATGAGAGACATTCAGTACTTC
CDR3 protein: CASSMRDIQYF

D gene: TRBD1
clone size: -
J gene: TRBJ1-5
V gene: TRBV12-3/TRBV12-4
CDR3 DNA: TGTGCCAGCAGGCCCCAGGGGGCGAATCAGCCCCAGCATTTT
CDR3 protein: CASRPQGANQPQHF

D gene: TRBD2
clone size: -
J gene: TRBJ2-1
V gene: TRBV20-1
CDR3 DNA: TGCAGTGCTTCTGATAGCGGGAGGGGCGGACGGGAGCAGTTCTTC
CDR3 protein: CSASDSGRGGREQFF

D gene: -
clone size: -
J gene: TRBJ1-4
V gene: TRBV5-1
CDR3 DNA: TGCGCCAGCAGCTCCCCGCGTGGGGCCGGAGCGACTAATGAAAAACTGTTTTTT
CDR3 protein: CASSSPRGAGATNEKLFF

D gene: -
clone size: few
J gene: TRBJ1-1
V gene: TRBV12-3/TRBV12-4
CDR3 DNA: TGTGCCAGCAGTTTACGGACTCCCCACGAAGCTTTCTTT
CDR3 protein: CASSLRTPHEAFF

D gene: -
clone size: -
J gene: TRBJ1-1
V gene: TRBV11-2
CDR3 DNA: TGTGCCAGCAGCTTATTCCCCTCGGTGGACAGCCACGCTGAAGCTTTCTTT
CDR3 protein: CASSLFPSVDSHAEAFF

D gene: -
clone size: -
J gene: TRBJ2-2
V gene: TRBV5-1
CDR3 DNA: TGCGCCACCAACCCCGGGACCCCGAACACCGGGGAGCTGTTTTTT
CDR3 protein: CATNPGTPNTGELFF

D gene: -
clone size: -
J gene: TRBJ2-7
V gene: TRBV20-1
CDR3 DNA: TGCAGTGCTAGAGATCAGGGCGGTAGCGACTACGAGCAGTACTTC
CDR3 protein: CSARDQGGSDYEQYF

D gene: TRBD1
clone size: few
J gene: TRBJ1-2
V gene: TRBV28
CDR3 DNA: TGTGCCAGCACAGACAGGGGCGGTCGTGGCTACACCTTC
CDR3 protein: CASTDRGGRGYTF

D gene: TRBD2
clone size: -
J gene: TRBJ2-1
V gene: TRBV5-1
CDR3 DNA: TGCGCCAGCAGTGTCAGACTAGCGGGGGGAGGGTTCTTC
CDR3 protein: CASSVRLAGGGFF

D gene: -
clone size: -
J gene: TRBJ1-2
V gene: TRBV4-1
CDR3 DNA: TGCGCCAGCAGCCAAGAAACCCTACAGGGAGCGAACTATGGCTACACCTTC
CDR3 protein: CASSQETLQGANYGYTF

D gene: -
clone size: -
J gene: TRBJ2-7
V gene: TRBV10-3
CDR3 DNA: TGTGCCATCAGTCAGCAGGGCTACGGGCAGTACTTC
CDR3 protein: CAISQQGYGQYF

D gene: -
clone size: few
J gene: TRBJ1-1
V gene: TRBV4-1
CDR3 DNA: TGCGCCAGCAGCCAAAAAGAACCCCTTGACACTGAAGCTTTCTTT
CDR3 protein: CASSQKEPLDTEAFF

D gene: -
clone size: -
J gene: TRBJ2-1
V gene: TRBV7-3
CDR3 DNA: TGTGCCAGCAGCTTGTGGGATTTGGATGAGCAGTTCTTC
CDR3 protein: CASSLWDLDEQFF

D gene: -
clone size: few
J gene: TRBJ1-6
V gene: TRBV12-3/TRBV12-4
CDR3 DNA: TGTGCCAGCAGTTTGCGGGCCCGGAATTCACCCCTCCACTTT
CDR3 protein: CASSLRARNSPLHF

D gene: TRBD2
clone size: few
J gene: TRBJ2-1
V gene: TRBV5-1
CDR3 DNA: TGCGCCAGCAGCTCAACCTATAGCGGGGGAGCGGATGAGCAGTTCTTC
CDR3 protein: CASSSTYSGGADEQFF

D gene: -
clone size: once
J gene: TRBJ1-4
V gene: TRBV7-9
CDR3 DNA: TGTGCCAGCAGCCCCCATAGGGGCTCAGGAGGGGAAAAACTGTTTTTT
CDR3 protein: CASSPHRGSGGEKLFF

D gene: TRBD1
clone size: -
J gene: TRBJ1-1
V gene: TRBV6-5
CDR3 DNA: TGTGCCAGCAGTTACCGTAAAACAGGGGGCCCAACTGAAGCTTTCTTT
CDR3 protein: CASSYRKTGGPTEAFF

D gene: -
clone size: -
J gene: TRBJ2-1
V gene: TRBV15
CDR3 DNA: TGTGCCACCAGCAACGCCGGCCGCTATGAGCAGTTCTTC
CDR3 protein: CATSNAGRYEQFF

D gene: TRBD1
clone size: few
J gene: TRBJ1-1
V gene: TRBV5-6
CDR3 DNA: TGTGCCAGCAGAGTACAGGGGGACACTGAAGCTTTCTTT
CDR3 protein: CASRVQGDTEAFF

D gene: -
clone size: -
J gene: TRBJ1-2
V gene: TRBV27
CDR3 DNA: TGTGCCAGCAGTAACAGGGAGGGCTATGGCTACACCTTC
CDR3 protein: CASSNREGYGYTF

D gene: -
clone size: -
J gene: TRBJ1-2
V gene: TRBV30
CDR3 DNA: TGTGCCTGGAGCGGCTTTCGGACAGCCTATGGCTACACCTTC
CDR3 protein: CAWSGFRTAYGYTF

D gene: -
clone size: few
J gene: TRBJ2-3
V gene: TRBV14
CDR3 DNA: TGTGCCAGCAGCCTGATACTGGGCGATACGCAGTATTTT
CDR3 protein: CASSLILGDTQYF

D gene: TRBD2
clone size: -
J gene: TRBJ2-1
V gene: TRBV5-1
CDR3 DNA: TGCGCCAGCAGCTTAATTAGCGGGGGAAAGACACATTACGAGCAGTTCTTC
CDR3 protein: CASSLISGGKTHYEQFF

D gene: -
clone size: -
J gene: TRBJ2-2
V gene: TRBV5-1
CDR3 DNA: TGCGCCAGCAGCTTTGGTCATTCCGGACCCGGGGAGCTGTTTTTT
CDR3 protein: CASSFGHSGPGELFF

D gene: TRBD1
clone size: -
J gene: TRBJ1-3
V gene: TRBV7-2
CDR3 DNA: TGTGCCAGCAGCCCCCCCGGGGGACAGACCGTAGGAAACACCATATATTTT
CDR3 protein: CASSPPGGQTVGNTIYF

D gene: TRBD1
clone size: -
J gene: TRBJ2-7
V gene: TRBV5-1
CDR3 DNA: TGCGCCAGCAGCTCAAAACCGGGACAGCATTGGGAGCAGTACTTC
CDR3 protein: CASSSKPGQHWEQYF

D gene: -
clone size: -
J gene: TRBJ1-4
V gene: TRBV9
CDR3 DNA: TGTGCCAGCAGCGTAGGTCCCCCCAGTGGAGAATCTAATGAAAAACTGTTTTTT
CDR3 protein: CASSVGPPSGESNEKLFF

D gene: -
clone size: -
J gene: TRBJ2-1
V gene: TRBV21-1
CDR3 DNA: TGTGCCAGCCGGCGAAAAAGGAAGGGCGGCGGCGGTGAGCAGTTCTTC
CDR3 protein: CASRRKRKGGGGEQFF

D gene: -
clone size: few
J gene: TRBJ1-5
V gene: TRBV6-6
CDR3 DNA: TGTGCCAGCAGCCCCCCCGGGAGCAATCAGCCCCAGCATTTT
CDR3 protein: CASSPPGSNQPQHF

D gene: TRBD2
clone size: -
J gene: TRBJ2-1
V gene: TRBV4-1
CDR3 DNA: TGCGCCAGCAGCCAAGATCGCACGGGGACTAGCGGGAATGATGAGCAGTTCTTC
CDR3 protein: CASSQDRTGTSGNDEQFF

D gene: -
clone size: -
J gene: TRBJ2-3
V gene: TRBV6-4
CDR3 DNA: TGTGCCAGCAGTGACTCCTGGGGGAGTAGCACAGATACGCAGTATTTT
CDR3 protein: CASSDSWGSSTDTQYF

D gene: -
clone size: -
J gene: TRBJ2-1
V gene: TRBV20-1
CDR3 DNA: TGCAGTGCTAGAGAAGCAGGGGGGTTCAATGAGCAGTTCTTC
CDR3 protein: CSAREAGGFNEQFF

D gene: TRBD2
clone size: -
J gene: TRBJ2-7
V gene: TRBV18
CDR3 DNA: TGTGCCAGCTCACCAGGCGGACTAGCGGCAACCTACGAGCAGTACTTC
CDR3 protein: CASSPGGLAATYEQYF

D gene: -
clone size: few
J gene: TRBJ1-2
V gene: TRBV4-2
CDR3 DNA: TGTGCCAGCAGCCAAGAAAAGGTCAGCCCTTACTATGGCTACACCTTC
CDR3 protein: CASSQEKVSPYYGYTF

D gene: -
clone size: -
J gene: TRBJ2-7
V gene: TRBV5-1
CDR3 DNA: TGCGCCAGCAGCATACAGGGACCCACCTACGAGCAGTACTTC
CDR3 protein: CASSIQGPTYEQYF

D gene: -
clone size: few
J gene: TRBJ2-7
V gene: TRBV14
CDR3 DNA: TGTGCCAGCAGCCCACGAGGGGGGGTCTTCTCCTACGAGCAGTACTTC
CDR3 protein: CASSPRGGVFSYEQYF

D gene: TRBD1
clone size: -
J gene: TRBJ2-1
V gene: TRBV9
CDR3 DNA: TGTGCCAGCAGCGTAGGGACAGGGCTCAATGAGCAGTTCTTC
CDR3 protein: CASSVGTGLNEQFF

D gene: TRBD1
clone size: -
J gene: TRBJ2-2
V gene: TRBV11-2
CDR3 DNA: TGTGCCAGCAGCTTAGATCCTACAGGGGTCAACACCGGGGAGCTGTTTTTT
CDR3 protein: CASSLDPTGVNTGELFF

D gene: -
clone size: few
J gene: TRBJ1-1
V gene: TRBV7-9
CDR3 DNA: TGTGCCAGCAGCCCACGACCGGAGGGGGAGAACACTGAAGCTTTCTTT
CDR3 protein: CASSPRPEGENTEAFF

D gene: TRBD2
clone size: -
J gene: TRBJ2-7
V gene: TRBV27
CDR3 DNA: TGTGCCAGCAGTGACAGAGCGGGGGGCTCCTACGAGCAGTACTTC
CDR3 protein: CASSDRAGGSYEQYF

D gene: -
clone size: -
J gene: TRBJ2-5
V gene: TRBV20-1
CDR3 DNA: TGCAGTGCTAGTCGTAGCCAAGAGACCCAGTACTTC
CDR3 protein: CSASRSQETQYF

D gene: -
clone size: -
J gene: TRBJ2-7
V gene: TRBV6-6
CDR3 DNA: TGTGCCAGCAGTTTTGTTTTGGGGGACAAGCCCTCCTACGAGCAGTACTTC
CDR3 protein: CASSFVLGDKPSYEQYF

D gene: -
clone size: -
J gene: TRBJ2-3
V gene: TRBV7-2
CDR3 DNA: TGTGCCAGCAGCTCGTGGACGGGTGGGGGGACAGATACGCAGTATTTT
CDR3 protein: CASSSWTGGGTDTQYF

D gene: -
clone size: -
J gene: TRBJ1-2
V gene: TRBV6-2/TRBV6-3
CDR3 DNA: TGTGCCAGCAACCTAGCCCAGGGCGGCGGCTACACCTTC
CDR3 protein: CASNLAQGGGYTF

D gene: TRBD1
clone size: -
J gene: TRBJ2-1
V gene: TRBV2
CDR3 DNA: TGTGCCAGCAACCGGGACAGGGGGCAGACCTACAATGAGCAGTTCTTC
CDR3 protein: CASNRDRGQTYNEQFF

D gene: -
clone size: -
J gene: TRBJ2-5
V gene: TRBV7-2
CDR3 DNA: TGTGCCAGCAGCTTAGGGGTTAAACGGGGGGAGACCCAGTACTTC
CDR3 protein: CASSLGVKRGETQYF